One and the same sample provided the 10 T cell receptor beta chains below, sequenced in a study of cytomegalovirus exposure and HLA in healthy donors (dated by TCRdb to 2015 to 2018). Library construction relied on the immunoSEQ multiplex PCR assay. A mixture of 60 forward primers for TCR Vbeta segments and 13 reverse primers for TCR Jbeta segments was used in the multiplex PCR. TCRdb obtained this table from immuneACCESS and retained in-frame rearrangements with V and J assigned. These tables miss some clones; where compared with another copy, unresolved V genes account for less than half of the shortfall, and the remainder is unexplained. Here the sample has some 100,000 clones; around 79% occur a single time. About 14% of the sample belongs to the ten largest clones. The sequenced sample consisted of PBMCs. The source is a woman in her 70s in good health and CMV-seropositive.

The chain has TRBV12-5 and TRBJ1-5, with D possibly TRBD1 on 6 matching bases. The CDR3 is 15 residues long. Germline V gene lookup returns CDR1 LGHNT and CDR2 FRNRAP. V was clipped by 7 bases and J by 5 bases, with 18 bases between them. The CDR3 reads CASAGRGAGDQPQHF. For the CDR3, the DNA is TGTGCTAGTGCCGGGCGGGGGGCGGGAGATCAGCCCCAGCATTTT.

CDR3 amino acids: CASSAGSGVARTEAFF. CDR3 nucleotide sequence: TGTGCCAGCAGTGCCGGTTCCGGGGTCGCGAGGACTGAAGCTTTCTTT. The chain employs TRBV6-1 and TRBJ1-1, with D uncertain. CDR3 length: 16 residues. In germline, CDR1 is MNHNS, CDR2 SASEGT. Between the trimmed V and J ends, which lost 4 bases and 5 bases, there was a span of 20 bases.

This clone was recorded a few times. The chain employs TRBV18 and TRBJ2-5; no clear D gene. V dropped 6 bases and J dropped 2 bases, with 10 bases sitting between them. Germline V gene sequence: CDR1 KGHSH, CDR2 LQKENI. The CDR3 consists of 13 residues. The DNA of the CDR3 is TGTGCCAGCTCGAGAGCGACTCAAGAGACCCAGTACTTC. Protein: CASSRATQETQYF. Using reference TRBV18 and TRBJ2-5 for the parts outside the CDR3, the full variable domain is NAGVMQNPRHLVRRRGQEARLRCSPMKGHSHVYWYRQLPEEGLKFMVYLQKENIIDESGMPKERFSAEFPKEGPSILRIQQVVRGDSAAYFCASSRATQETQYFGPGTRLLVL.

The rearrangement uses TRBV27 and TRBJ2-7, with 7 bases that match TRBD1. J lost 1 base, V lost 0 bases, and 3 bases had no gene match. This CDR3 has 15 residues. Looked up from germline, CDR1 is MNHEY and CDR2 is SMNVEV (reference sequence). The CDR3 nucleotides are TGTGCCAGCAGTTTATCGACAGGGTGGTCCTACGAGCAGTACTTC. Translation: CASSLSTGWSYEQYF.

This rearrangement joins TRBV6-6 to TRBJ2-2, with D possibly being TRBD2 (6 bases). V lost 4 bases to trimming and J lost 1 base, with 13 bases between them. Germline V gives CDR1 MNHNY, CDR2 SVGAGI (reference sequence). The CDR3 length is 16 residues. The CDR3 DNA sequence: TGTGCCAGCAGTTCCCTAACTAGCCGGAACACCGGGGAGCTGTTTTTT. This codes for CASSSLTSRNTGELFF.

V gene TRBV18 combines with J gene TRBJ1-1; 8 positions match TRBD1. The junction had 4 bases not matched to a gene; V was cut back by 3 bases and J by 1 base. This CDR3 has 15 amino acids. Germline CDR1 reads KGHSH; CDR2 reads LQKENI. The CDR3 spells CASSPGQGGNTEAFF. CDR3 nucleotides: TGTGCCAGCTCACCCGGACAGGGTGGGAACACTGAAGCTTTCTTT.

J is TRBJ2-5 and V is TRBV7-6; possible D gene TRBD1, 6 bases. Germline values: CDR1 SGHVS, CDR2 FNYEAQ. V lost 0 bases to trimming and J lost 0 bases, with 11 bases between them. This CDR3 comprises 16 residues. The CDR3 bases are TGTGCCAGCAGCTTAGCGAGCAGGGGATACCAAGAGACCCAGTACTTC. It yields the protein CASSLASRGYQETQYF. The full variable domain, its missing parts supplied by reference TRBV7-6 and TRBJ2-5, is GAGVSQSPRYKVTKRGQDVALRCDPISGHVSLYWYRQALGQGPEFLTYFNYEAQQDKSGLPNDRFSAERPEGSISTLTIQRTEQRDSAMYRCASSLASRGYQETQYFGPGTRLLVL.

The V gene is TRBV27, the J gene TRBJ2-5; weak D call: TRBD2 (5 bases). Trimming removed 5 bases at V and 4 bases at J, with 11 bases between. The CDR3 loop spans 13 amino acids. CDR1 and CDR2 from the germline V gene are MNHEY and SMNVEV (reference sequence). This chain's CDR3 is CASSMRVGETQYF. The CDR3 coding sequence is TGTGCCAGCAGTATGCGGGTGGGAGAGACCCAGTACTTC.

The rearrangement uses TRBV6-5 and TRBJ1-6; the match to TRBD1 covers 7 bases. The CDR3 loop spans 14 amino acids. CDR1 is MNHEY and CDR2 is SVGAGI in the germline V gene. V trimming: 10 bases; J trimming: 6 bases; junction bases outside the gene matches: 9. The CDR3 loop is CATLRQGPNSPLHF. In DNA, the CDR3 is TGTGCCACTCTCCGACAGGGTCCTAATTCACCCCTCCACTTT.

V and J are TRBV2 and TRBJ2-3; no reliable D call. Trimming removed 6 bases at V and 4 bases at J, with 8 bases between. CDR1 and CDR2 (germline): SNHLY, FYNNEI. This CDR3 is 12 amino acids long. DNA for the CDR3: TGTGCCAGCAGCGACATTGCAGATACGCAGTATTTT. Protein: CASSDIADTQYF. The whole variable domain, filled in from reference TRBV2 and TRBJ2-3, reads EPEVTQTPSHQVTQMGQEVILRCVPISNHLYFYWYRQILGQKVEFLVSFYNNEISEKSEIFDDQFSVERPDGSNFTLKIRSTKLEDSAMYFCASSDIADTQYFGPGTRLTVL.